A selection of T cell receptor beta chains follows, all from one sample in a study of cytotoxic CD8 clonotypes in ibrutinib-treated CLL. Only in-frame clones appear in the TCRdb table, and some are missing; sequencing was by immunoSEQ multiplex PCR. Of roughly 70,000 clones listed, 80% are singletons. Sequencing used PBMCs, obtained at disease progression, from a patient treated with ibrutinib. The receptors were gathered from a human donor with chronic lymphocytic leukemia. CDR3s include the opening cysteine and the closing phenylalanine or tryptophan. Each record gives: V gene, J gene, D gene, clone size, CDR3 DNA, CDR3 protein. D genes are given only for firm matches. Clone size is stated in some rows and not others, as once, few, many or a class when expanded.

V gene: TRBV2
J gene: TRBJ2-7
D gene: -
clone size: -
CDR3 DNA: TGTGCCAGCAGTTGGGACGCCACCTACGAGCAGTACTTC
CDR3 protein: CASSWDATYEQYF

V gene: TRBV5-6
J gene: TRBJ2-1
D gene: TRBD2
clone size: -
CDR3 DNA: TGTGCCAGCAGCAAATTAGCGGGAAGCTCCTACAATGAGCAGTTCTTC
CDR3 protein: CASSKLAGSSYNEQFF

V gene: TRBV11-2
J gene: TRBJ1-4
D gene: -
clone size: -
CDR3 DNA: TGTGCCAGCAATTCCGAGGGGGATGAAAAACTGTTTTTT
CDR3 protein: CASNSEGDEKLFF

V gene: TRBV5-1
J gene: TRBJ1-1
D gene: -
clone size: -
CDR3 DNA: TGCGCCAGCAGCACAACACTAAGAGGGAACACTGAAGCTTTCTTT
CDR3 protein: CASSTTLRGNTEAFF

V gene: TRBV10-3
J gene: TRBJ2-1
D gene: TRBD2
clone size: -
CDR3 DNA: TGTGCCACCGACGGACTAGCGGGAAACAATGAGCAGTTCTTC
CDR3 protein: CATDGLAGNNEQFF

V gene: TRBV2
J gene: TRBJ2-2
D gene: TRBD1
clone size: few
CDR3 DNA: TGTGCCAGATCCGGGACAGGGACCATCACCGGGGAGCTGTTTTTT
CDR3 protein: CARSGTGTITGELFF

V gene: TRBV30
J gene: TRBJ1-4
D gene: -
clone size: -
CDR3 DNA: TGTGCCTGGAGCGCCCGCGGGGGGCGAGAAAAACTGTTTTTT
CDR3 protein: CAWSARGGREKLFF

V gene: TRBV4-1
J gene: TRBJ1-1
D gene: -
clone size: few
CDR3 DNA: TGCGCCAGCAGCCACTATCAGGTCGCTGAAGCTTTCTTT
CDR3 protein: CASSHYQVAEAFF

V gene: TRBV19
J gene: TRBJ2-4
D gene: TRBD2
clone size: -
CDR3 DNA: TGTGCCAGTAGTATAGGTGGGGGAGGGCCCGGGGACATTCAGTACTTC
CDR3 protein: CASSIGGGGPGDIQYF

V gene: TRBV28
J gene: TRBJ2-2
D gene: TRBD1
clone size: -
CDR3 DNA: TGTGCCAGCAGTTTGTCCTTGTTGGACAGGTTGGGCACCGGGGAGCTGTTTTTT
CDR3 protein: CASSLSLLDRLGTGELFF

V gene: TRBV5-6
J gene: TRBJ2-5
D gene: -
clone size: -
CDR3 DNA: TGTGCCAGCAGCCAACCCCAAGGGCCAGAGACCCAGTACTTC
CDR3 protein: CASSQPQGPETQYF

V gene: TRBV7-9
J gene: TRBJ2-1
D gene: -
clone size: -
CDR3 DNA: TGTGCCAGCTCACAGGATTACAATGAGCAGTTCTTC
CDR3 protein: CASSQDYNEQFF

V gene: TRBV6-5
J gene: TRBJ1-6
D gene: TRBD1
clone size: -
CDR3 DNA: TGTGCCAGCACCCCGGACAGGGCGCGATCACCCCTCCACTTT
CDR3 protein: CASTPDRARSPLHF

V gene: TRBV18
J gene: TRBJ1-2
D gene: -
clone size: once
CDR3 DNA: TGTGCCAGCTCACCACAGGTCAGGGCGTATGGCTACACCTTC
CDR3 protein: CASSPQVRAYGYTF

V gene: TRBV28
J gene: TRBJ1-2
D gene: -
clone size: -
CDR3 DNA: TGTGCCAGCAGTTTATACCCACCAGAGGGCTACACCTTC
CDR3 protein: CASSLYPPEGYTF

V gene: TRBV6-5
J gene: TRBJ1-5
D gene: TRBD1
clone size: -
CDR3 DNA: TGTGCCAGCAGGGGACAGGGCGATCAGCCCCAGCATTTT
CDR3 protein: CASRGQGDQPQHF

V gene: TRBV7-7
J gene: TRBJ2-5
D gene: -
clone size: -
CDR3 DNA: TGTGCCAGCAGCTTAGGTGGCCCGGGCAGGGGACAAGAGACCCAGTACTTC
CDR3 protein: CASSLGGPGRGQETQYF

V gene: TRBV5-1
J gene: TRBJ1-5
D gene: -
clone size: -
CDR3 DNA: TGCGCCAGCAGCCAAGAAGGGGCGGACAATCAGCCCCAGCATTTT
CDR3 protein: CASSQEGADNQPQHF

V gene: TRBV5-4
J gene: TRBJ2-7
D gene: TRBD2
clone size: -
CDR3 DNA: TGTGCCAGCAGCTTGAGGCTAGCGGGGGGACCCTACGAGCAGTACTTC
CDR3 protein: CASSLRLAGGPYEQYF

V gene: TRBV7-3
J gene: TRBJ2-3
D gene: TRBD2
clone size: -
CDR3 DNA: TGTGCCAGCAGCTTTAGCGGGACTGTGGATACGCAGTATTTT
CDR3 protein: CASSFSGTVDTQYF

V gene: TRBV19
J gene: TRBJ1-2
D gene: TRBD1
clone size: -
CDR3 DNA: TGTGCCAGTACACAGGGGGCGGACGGCTACACCTTC
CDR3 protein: CASTQGADGYTF

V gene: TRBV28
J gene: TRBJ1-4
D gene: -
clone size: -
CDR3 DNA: TGTGCCAGCAGTTTATGGTATCGCGCAACTAATGAAAAACTGTTTTTT
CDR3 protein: CASSLWYRATNEKLFF

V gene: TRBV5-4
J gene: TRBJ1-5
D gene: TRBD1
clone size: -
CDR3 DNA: TGTTCCCACCCCAAGACAGGGTACAATCAGCCCCAGCATTTT
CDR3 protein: CSHPKTGYNQPQHF

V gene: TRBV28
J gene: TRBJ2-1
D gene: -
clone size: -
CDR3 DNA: TGTGCCAGCAGTTTATTTAGGGTTAATGAGCAGTTCTTC
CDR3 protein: CASSLFRVNEQFF

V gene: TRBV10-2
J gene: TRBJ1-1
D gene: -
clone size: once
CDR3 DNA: TGCGCCAGCAGCACGGGGTGGACTGAAGCTTTCTTT
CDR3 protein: CASSTGWTEAFF

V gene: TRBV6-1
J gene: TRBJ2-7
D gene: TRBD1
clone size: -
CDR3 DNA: TGTGCCAGCAGTGAGGTGACAGGGAGAGGATTGCAGTACTTC
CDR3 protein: CASSEVTGRGLQYF

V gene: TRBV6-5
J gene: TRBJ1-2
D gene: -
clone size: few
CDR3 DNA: TGTGCCAGCAGTAGGGACTCCGGGGCCGGCTACACCTTC
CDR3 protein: CASSRDSGAGYTF

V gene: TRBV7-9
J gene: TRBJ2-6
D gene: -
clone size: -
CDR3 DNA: TGTGCCAGCAGCCTGGCCCTATCTGGGGCCAACGTCCTGACTTTC
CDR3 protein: CASSLALSGANVLTF

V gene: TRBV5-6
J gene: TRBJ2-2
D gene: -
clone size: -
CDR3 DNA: TGTGCCAGCAGCTTGAATTTAATTAAGGTCACCGGGGAGCTGTTTTTT
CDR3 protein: CASSLNLIKVTGELFF

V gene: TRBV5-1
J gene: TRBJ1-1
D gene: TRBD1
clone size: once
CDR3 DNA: TGCGCCAGCAATCCCGGGACAGTGACCATGAACACTGAAGCTTTCTTT
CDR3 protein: CASNPGTVTMNTEAFF

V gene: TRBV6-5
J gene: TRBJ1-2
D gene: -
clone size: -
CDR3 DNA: TGTGCCAGCAGACCTCCGGTCGGGGCTGGCTACACCTTC
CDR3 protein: CASRPPVGAGYTF

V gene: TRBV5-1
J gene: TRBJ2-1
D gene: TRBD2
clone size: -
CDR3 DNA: TGCGCCAGCTTCCGGACTAGCGGGAGTTCTGTGGAGCAGTTCTTC
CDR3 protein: CASFRTSGSSVEQFF